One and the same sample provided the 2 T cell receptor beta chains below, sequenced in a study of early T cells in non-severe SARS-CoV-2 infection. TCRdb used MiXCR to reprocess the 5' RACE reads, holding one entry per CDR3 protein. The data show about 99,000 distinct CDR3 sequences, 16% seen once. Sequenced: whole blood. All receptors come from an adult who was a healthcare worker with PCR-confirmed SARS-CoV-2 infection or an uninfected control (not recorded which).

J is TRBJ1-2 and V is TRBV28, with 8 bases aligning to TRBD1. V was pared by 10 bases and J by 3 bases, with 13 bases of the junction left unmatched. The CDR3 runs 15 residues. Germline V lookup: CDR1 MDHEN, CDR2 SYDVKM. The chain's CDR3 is CATMTGEGPYYGYTF. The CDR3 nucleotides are TGTGCCACCATGACAGGGGAGGGGCCATACTATGGCTACACCTTC.

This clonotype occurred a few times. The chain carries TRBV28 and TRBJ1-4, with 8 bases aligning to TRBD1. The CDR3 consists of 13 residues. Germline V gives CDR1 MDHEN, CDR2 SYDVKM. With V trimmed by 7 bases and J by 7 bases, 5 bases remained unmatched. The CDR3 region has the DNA TGTGCCAGCACCCGACAGGGGAGTGAAAAACTGTTTTTT. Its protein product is CASTRQGSEKLFF. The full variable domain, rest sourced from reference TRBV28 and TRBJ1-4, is DVKVTQSSRYLVKRTGEKVFLECVQDMDHENMFWYRQDPGLGLRLIYFSYDVKMKEKGDIPEGYSVSREKKERFSLILESASTNQTSMYLCASTRQGSEKLFFGSGTQLSVL.